Sequencing of this TCR beta chain was carried out in a study of control samples from healthy donors and cancer patients (dated by TCRdb to about 2020). The CDR3 covers 15 residues, taking in both the cysteine and the phenylalanine. Only the CDR3 DNA is retained, 45 bases long and in frame from the first base. The germline V end is reduced by 5 bases and the J end by 9 bases; junction bases left unmatched: 13. Sequences MDHEN (CDR1) and SYDVKM (CDR2) are obtained from the germline V gene. This clone was counted only a few times. Which antigen it targets is not known. It has no much larger one-base neighbor in the sample; base qualities were not kept. The library was generated by the immunoSEQ multiplex PCR assay. This is the immuneACCESS table as TCRdb keeps it, with only in-frame sequences that have V and J called. A part of the clones is gone; compared with another copy, unresolved V genes explain less than half, and the rest is unexplained. The sample includes approximately 140,000 clones, with 90% to 95% observed a single time. Of the sample, around 13% falls within the top ten clones.

The chain links TRBV28 with TRBJ1-5; TRBD1 lines up with 7 middle nucleotides. What was sequenced was blood. The receptor was isolated from a man aged 40-49 years in good health. The DNA sequence follows: TGTGCCAGCAGTACCGTCCGCGACCGGGACAGGCCCCAGCATTTT. It translates to CASSTVRDRDRPQHF.